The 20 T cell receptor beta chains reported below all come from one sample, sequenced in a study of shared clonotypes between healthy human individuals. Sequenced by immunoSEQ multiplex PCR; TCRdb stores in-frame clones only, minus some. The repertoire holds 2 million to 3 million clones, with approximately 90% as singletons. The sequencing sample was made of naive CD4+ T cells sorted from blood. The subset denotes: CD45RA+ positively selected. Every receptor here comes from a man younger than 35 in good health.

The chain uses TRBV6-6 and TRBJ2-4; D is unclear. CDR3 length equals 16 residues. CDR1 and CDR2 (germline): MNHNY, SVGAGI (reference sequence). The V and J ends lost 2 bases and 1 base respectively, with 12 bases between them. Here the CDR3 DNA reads TGTGCCAGCAGTTACATAGTTGTATTGGCCAAAAACATTCAGTACTTC. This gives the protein CASSYIVVLAKNIQYF.

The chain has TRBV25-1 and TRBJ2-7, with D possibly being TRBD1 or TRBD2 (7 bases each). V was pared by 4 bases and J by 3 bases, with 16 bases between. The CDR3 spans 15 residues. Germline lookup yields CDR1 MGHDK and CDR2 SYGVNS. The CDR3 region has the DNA TGTGCCAGCAGTGGAGACAGGGAGGGTTTCTACGAGCAGTACTTC. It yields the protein CASSGDREGFYEQYF.

The CDR3 here is CASSILRTGAVYEQYF. For the CDR3, the DNA is TGTGCCAGCAGCATCCTCAGGACAGGAGCCGTCTACGAGCAGTACTTC. The chain employs TRBV5-8 and TRBJ2-7; 7 bases are a match to TRBD1. This CDR3 is 16 amino acids long. V lost 4 bases, J lost 3 bases, and 13 bases stayed unmatched. The germline CDR1 and CDR2 sequences are SGHTS and YDEGEE.

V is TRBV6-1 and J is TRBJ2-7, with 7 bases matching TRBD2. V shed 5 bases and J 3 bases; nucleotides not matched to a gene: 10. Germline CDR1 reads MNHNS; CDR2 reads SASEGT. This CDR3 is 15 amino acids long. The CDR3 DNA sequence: TGTGCCAGCAGTCGCGGGTGGGAGGGAAACTACGAGCAGTACTTC. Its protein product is CASSRGWEGNYEQYF.

CDR3 sequence: CASSRGLFLGNTGELFF. For the CDR3, the DNA is TGTGCCAGCAGCCGGGGACTTTTCTTAGGAAACACCGGGGAGCTGTTTTTT. V and J are TRBV9 and TRBJ2-2, with D possibly TRBD2 on 6 matching bases. The CDR3 loop spans 17 amino acids. The ends were cut back, 4 bases at V and 2 bases at J, with 18 bases in the middle. CDR1 and CDR2 from the germline V gene are SGDLS and YYNGEE.

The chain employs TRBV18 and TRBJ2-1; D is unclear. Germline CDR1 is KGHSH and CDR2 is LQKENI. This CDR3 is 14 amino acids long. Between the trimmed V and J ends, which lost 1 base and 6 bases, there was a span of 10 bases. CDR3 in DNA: TGTGCCAGCTCACCACAGGGCCCCGGCAATGAGCAGTTCTTC. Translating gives CASSPQGPGNEQFF.

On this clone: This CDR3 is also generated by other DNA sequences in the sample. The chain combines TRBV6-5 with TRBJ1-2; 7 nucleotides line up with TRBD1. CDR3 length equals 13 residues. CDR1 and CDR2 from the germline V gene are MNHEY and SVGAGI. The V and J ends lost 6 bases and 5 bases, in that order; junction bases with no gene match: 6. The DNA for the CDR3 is TGTGCCAGCAGCAGAACAGGGGCGTATGGCTACACCTTC. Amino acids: CASSRTGAYGYTF.

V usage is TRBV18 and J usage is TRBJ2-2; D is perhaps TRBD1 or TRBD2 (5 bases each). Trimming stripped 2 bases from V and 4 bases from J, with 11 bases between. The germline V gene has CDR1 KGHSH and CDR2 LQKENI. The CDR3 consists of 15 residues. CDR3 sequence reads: CASSPKRGLTGELFF. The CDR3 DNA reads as TGTGCCAGCTCACCAAAACGGGGCCTCACCGGGGAGCTGTTTTTT.

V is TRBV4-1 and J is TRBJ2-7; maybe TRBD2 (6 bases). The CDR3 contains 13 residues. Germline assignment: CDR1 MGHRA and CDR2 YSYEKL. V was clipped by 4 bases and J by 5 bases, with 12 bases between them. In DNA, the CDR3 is TGCGCCAGCAGCCTACCTGGGAGGCACGAGCAGTACTTC. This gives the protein CASSLPGRHEQYF.

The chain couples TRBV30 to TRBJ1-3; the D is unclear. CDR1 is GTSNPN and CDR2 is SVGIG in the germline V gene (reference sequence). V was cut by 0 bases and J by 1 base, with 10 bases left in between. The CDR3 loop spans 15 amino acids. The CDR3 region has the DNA TGTGCCTGGAGTGTCGGTATAACGTCTGGAAACACCATATATTTT. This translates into CAWSVGITSGNTIYF.

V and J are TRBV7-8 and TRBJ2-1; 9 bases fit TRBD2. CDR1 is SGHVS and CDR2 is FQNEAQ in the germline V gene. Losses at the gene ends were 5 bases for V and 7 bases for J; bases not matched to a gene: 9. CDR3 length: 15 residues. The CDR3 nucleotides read TGTGCCAGCAGCCTCCCCCCTAGCGGGGCTAATGAGCAGTTCTTC. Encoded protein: CASSLPPSGANEQFF.

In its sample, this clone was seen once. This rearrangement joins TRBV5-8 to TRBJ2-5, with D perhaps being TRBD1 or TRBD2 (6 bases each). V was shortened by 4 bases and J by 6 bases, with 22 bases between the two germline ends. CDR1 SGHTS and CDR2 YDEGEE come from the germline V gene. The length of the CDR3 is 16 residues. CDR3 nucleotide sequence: TGTGCCAGCAGCGCAGAGCGAGGAGTGGGGGGCCAGACCCAGTACTTC. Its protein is CASSAERGVGGQTQYF.

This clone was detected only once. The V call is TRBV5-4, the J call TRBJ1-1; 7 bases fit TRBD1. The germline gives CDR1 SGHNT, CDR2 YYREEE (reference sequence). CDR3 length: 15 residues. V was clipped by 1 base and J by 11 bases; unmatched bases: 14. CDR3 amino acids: CASSLMGQGDREAFF. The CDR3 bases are TGTGCCAGCAGCTTGATGGGTCAGGGGGACCGTGAGGCTTTCTTT.

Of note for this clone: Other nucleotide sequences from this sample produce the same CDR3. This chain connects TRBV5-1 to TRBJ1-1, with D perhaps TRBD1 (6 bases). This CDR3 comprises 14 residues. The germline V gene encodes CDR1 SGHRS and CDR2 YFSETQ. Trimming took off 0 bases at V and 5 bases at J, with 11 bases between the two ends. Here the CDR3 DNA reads TGCGCCAGCAGCTTGGAGGGGGTGGGGACTGAAGCTTTCTTT. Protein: CASSLEGVGTEAFF. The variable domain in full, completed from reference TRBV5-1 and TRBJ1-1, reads KAGVTQTPRYLIKTRGQQVTLSCSPISGHRSVSWYQQTPGQGLQFLFEYFSETQRNKGNFPGRFSGRQFSNSRSEMNVSTLELGDSALYLCASSLEGVGTEAFFGQGTRLTVV.

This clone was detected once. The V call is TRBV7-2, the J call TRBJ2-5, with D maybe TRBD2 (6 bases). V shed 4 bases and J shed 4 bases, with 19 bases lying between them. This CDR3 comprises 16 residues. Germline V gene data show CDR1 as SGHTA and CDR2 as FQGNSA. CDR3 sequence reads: CASSSSSREWGETQYF. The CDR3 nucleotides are TGTGCCAGCAGCTCGAGCTCGCGGGAATGGGGAGAGACCCAGTACTTC.

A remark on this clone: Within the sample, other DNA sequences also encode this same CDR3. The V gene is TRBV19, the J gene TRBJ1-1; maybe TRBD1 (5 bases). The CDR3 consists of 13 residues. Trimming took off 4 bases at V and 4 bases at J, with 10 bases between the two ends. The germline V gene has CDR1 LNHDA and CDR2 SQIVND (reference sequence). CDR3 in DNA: TGTGCCAGTAGTACGAGGGGCGGCACTGAAGCTTTCTTT. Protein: CASSTRGGTEAFF.

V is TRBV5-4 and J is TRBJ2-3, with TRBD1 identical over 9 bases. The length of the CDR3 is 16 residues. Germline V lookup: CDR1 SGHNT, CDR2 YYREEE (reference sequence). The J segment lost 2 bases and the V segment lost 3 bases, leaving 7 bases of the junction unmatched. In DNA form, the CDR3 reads TGTGCCAGCAGCTCCGGACAGGGGAGATACACAGATACGCAGTATTTT. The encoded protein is CASSSGQGRYTDTQYF.

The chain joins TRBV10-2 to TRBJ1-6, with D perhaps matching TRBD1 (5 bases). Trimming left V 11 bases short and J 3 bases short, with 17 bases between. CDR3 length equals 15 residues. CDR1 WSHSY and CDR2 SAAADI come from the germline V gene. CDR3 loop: CAVKEGAVYNSPLHF. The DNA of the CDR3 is TGCGCCGTTAAGGAAGGGGCGGTCTATAATTCACCCCTCCACTTT.

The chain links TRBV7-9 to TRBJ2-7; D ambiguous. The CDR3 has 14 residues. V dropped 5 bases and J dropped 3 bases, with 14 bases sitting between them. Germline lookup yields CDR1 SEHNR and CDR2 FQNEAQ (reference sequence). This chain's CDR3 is CASSHGGSNYEQYF. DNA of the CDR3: TGTGCCAGCAGCCACGGCGGATCTAACTACGAGCAGTACTTC.

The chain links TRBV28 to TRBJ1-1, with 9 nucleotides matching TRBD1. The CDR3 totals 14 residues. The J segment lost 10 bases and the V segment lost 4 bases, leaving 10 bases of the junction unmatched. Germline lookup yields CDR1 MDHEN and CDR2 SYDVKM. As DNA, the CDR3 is TGTGCCAGCAGTTCACCGGGACAGGGCGGGGGAGCTTTCTTT. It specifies CASSSPGQGGGAFF.